Included here is one TCR beta chain sequence, with context. These data belong to a study of T-cell memory formation after mild COVID-19. A single record per CDR3 protein comes from TCRdb applying MiXCR to the 5' RACE reads. The table includes about 260,000 distinct CDR3 sequences, around 15% detected once. The germline CDR1 and CDR2 sequences are SNHLY and FYNNEI. The CDR3 contains 14 residues. Trimming left V 7 bases short and J 2 bases short, with 13 bases between. The source is a man younger than 35 who had mild COVID-19 (a few samples of this study predate the infection). Cell type and time point are not known. The sequencing input was PBMCs or a T cell subset sorted from them (not recorded which). The chain joins TRBV2 to TRBJ2-3, with D perhaps being TRBD1 or TRBD2 (5 bases each). CDR3 sequence reads: CASKGDRFTDTQYF. DNA of the CDR3: TGTGCCAGCAAAGGGGACCGTTTCACAGATACGCAGTATTTT.